Listed below are T cell receptor beta chains from one sample, sequenced in a study of blood T cells in healthy people across ages. TCRdb fed the 5' RACE reads into MiXCR, producing one record per CDR3 protein. The sample consists of hundreds of thousands of distinct CDR3 sequences, around 43% of them appearing once. Sequencing used blood. These TCRs come from a man older than 75 in good health. Both conserved end residues are trimmed from each CDR3. The order of the fields is CDR3 protein, V gene, clone size. Where a row states a size, it is once, few, many or the class of an expanded clone; other rows omit it.

CDR3: ASSSTTVQETQY; V: TRBV5-1; size: NA
CDR3: SVGREGEQY; V: TRBV29-1; size: few
CDR3: ASSNSGTGEQY; V: TRBV3-1; size: many
CDR3: ASSSPQRKSWVYKQY; V: TRBV28; size: NA
CDR3: ASSTRAQGHQPQH; V: TRBV6-2/TRBV6-3; size: NA
CDR3: SVGTSGGSYEQY; V: TRBV29-1; size: few
CDR3: ASSPGGGSGQVGYT; V: TRBV12-3/TRBV12-4; size: NA
CDR3: ASSSDRGRSYGYT; V: TRBV5-5; size: NA
CDR3: ASSYSGGRSYNEQY; V: TRBV6-2/TRBV6-3; size: NA
CDR3: ASRPPGGDTQY; V: TRBV6-2/TRBV6-3; size: NA
CDR3: ASSPLKETNIQY; V: TRBV18; size: few
CDR3: ASSQIRRGGETQF; V: TRBV5-6; size: NA
CDR3: SARNPRGGDEQY; V: TRBV20-1; size: NA
CDR3: ASRNRDPRNKQY; V: TRBV6-1; size: NA
CDR3: ASKLQGTGANVLT; V: TRBV27; size: NA
CDR3: ASNIKGETQY; V: TRBV7-2; size: NA
CDR3: ASSKGLHEQY; V: TRBV7-2; size: few
CDR3: ASSLKVGTGTSTDTQY; V: TRBV7-3; size: few
CDR3: ASSQGTTSYEQY; V: TRBV3-1; size: NA
CDR3: ASSLAGTGRKETQY; V: TRBV5-1; size: NA